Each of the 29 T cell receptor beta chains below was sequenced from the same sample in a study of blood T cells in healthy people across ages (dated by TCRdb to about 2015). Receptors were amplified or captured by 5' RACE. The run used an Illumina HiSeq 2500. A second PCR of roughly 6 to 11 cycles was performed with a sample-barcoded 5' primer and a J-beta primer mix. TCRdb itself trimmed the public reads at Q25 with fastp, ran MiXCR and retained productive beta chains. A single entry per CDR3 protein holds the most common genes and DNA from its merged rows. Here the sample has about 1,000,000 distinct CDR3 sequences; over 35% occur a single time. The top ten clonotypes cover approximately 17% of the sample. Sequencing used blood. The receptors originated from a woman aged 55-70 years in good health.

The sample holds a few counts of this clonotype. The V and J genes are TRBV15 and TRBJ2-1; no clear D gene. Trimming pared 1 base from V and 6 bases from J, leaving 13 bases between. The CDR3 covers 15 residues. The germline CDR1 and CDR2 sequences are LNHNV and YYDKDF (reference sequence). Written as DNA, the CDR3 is TGTGCCACCAGCAGAGGCGGCTCGACTTTCAATGAGCAGTTCTTC. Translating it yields CATSRGGSTFNEQFF.

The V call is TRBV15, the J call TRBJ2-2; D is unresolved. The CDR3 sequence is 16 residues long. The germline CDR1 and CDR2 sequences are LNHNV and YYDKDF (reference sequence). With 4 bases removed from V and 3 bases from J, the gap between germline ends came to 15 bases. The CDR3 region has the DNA TGTGCCACCAGCACCCCACCGGGCTATGACACCGGGGAGCTGTTTTTT. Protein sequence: CATSTPPGYDTGELFF.

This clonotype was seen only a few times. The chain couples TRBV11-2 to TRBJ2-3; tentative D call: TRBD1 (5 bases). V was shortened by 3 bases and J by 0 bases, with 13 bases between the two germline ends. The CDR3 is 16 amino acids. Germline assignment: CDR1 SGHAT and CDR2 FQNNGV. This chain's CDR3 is CASSFRFQGSTDTQYF. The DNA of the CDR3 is TGTGCCAGCAGCTTTAGGTTCCAGGGTAGCACAGATACGCAGTATTTT.

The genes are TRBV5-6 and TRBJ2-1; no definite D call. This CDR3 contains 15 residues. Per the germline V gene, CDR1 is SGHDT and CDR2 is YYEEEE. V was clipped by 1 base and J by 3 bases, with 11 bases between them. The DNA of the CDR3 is TGTGCCAGCAGCTTGTCCAGCACCCGCTACAATGAGCAGTTCTTC. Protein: CASSLSSTRYNEQFF.

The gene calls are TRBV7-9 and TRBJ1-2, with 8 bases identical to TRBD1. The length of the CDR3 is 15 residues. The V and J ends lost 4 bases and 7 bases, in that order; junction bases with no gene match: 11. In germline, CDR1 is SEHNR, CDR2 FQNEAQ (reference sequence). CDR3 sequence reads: CASSSSGTGGGGYTF. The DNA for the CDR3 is TGTGCCAGCAGCTCGTCCGGGACAGGCGGCGGTGGCTACACCTTC.

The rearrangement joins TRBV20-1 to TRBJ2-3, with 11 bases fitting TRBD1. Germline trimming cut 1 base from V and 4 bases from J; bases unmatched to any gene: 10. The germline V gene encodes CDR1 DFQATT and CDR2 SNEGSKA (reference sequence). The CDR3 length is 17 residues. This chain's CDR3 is CSARALTGTGGADTQYF. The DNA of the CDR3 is TGCAGTGCTAGAGCCCTCACCGGGACAGGGGGGGCAGATACGCAGTATTTT.

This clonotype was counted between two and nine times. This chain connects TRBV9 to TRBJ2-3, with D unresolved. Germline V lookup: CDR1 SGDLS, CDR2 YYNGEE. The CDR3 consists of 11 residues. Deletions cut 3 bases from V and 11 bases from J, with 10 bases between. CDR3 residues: CASSDDTEQYF. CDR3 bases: TGTGCCAGCAGCGATGACACGGAGCAGTATTTT.

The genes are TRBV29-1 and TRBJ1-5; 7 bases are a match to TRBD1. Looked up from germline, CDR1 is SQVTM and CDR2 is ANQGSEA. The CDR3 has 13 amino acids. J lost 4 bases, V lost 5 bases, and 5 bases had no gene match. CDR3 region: CSVKTGRNQPQHF. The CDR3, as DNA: TGCAGCGTTAAGACAGGGAGAAATCAGCCCCAGCATTTT.

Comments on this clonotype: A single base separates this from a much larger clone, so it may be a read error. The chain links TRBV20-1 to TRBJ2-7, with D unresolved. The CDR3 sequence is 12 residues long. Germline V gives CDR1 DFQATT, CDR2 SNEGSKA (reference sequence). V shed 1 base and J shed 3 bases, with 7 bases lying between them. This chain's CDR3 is CSARAWGYEQYF. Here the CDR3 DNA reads TGCAGTGCTAGAGCATGGGGCTACGAGCAGTACTTC.

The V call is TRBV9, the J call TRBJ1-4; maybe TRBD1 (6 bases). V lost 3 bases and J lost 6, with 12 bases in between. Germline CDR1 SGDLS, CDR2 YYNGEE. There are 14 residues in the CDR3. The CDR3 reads CASSEGVEDEKLFF. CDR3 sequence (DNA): TGTGCCAGCAGCGAGGGGGTGGAGGATGAAAAACTGTTTTTT.

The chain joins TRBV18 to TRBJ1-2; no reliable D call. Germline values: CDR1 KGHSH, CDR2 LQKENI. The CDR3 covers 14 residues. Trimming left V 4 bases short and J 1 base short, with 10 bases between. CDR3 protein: CASSRQTDNYGYTF. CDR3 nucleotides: TGTGCCAGCTCACGTCAAACGGATAACTATGGCTACACCTTC. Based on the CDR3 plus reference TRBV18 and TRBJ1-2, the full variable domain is NAGVMQNPRHLVRRRGQEARLRCSPMKGHSHVYWYRQLPEEGLKFMVYLQKENIIDESGMPKERFSAEFPKEGPSILRIQQVVRGDSAAYFCASSRQTDNYGYTFGSGTRLTVV.

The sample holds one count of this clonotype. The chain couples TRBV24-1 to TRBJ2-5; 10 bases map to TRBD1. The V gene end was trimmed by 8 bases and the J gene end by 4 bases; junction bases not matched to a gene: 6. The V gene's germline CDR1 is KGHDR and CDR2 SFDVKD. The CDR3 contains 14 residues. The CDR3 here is CATNHWTGGETQYF. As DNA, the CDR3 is TGTGCCACCAACCACTGGACAGGGGGAGAGACCCAGTACTTC.

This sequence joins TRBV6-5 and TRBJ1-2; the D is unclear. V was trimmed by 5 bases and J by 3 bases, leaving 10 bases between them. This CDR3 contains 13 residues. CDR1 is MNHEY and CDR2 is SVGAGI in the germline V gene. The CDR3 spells CASSRQTDYGYTF. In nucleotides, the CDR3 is TGTGCCAGCAGTCGCCAAACAGACTATGGCTACACCTTC.

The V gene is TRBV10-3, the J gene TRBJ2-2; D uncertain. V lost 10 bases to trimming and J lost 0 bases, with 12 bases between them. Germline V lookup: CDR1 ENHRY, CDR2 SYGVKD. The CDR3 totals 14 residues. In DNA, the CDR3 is TGTGCCACACAGTCTGGGACGAACACCGGGGAGCTGTTTTTT. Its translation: CATQSGTNTGELFF.

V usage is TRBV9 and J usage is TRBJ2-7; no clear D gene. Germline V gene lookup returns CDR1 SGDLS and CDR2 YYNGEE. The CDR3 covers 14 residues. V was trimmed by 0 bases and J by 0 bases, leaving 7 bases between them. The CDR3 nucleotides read TGTGCCAGCAGCGTAGATACGAGCTCCTACGAGCAGTACTTC. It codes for CASSVDTSSYEQYF. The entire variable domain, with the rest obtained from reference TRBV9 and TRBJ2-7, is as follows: DSGVTQTPKHLITATGQRVTLRCSPRSGDLSVYWYQQSLDQGLQFLIQYYNGEERAKGNILERFSAQQFPDLHSELNLSSLELGDSALYFCASSVDTSSYEQYFGPGTRLTVT.

The CDR3 loop reads CASSPGLAENEQYF. The CDR3 DNA sequence: TGTGCCAGCAGCCCAGGACTAGCGGAAAACGAGCAGTACTTC. This chain joins TRBV7-8 and TRBJ2-7, with TRBD2 matching over 10 bases. Germline CDR1 is SGHVS and CDR2 is FQNEAQ. With 5 bases clipped from V and 5 bases from J, the junction kept 6 bases outside the gene matches. This CDR3 region has 14 residues.

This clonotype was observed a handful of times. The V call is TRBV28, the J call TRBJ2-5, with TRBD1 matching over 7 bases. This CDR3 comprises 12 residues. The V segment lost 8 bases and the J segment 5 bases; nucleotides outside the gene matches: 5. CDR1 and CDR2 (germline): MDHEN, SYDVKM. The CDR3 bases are TGTGCCAGCGAAGGGGGCGGGGAGACCCAGTACTTC. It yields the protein CASEGGGETQYF.

The CDR3 nucleotides are TGCGCCAGCAGCCCCCAGGGGAGGTCCTACGAGCAGTACTTC. The encoded protein is CASSPQGRSYEQYF. The genes are TRBV5-1 and TRBJ2-7; D could derive from TRBD1 or TRBD2 (6 bases each). V lost 4 bases, J lost 1 base, and 12 bases lay in between. Germline values: CDR1 SGHRS, CDR2 YFSETQ. The CDR3 is 14 residues long.

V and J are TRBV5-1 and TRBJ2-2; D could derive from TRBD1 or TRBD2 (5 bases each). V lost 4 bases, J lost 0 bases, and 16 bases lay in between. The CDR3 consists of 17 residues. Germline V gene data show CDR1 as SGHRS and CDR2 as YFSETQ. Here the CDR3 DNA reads TGCGCCAGCAGCCTCGACGGGGCCCCCGCGAACACCGGGGAGCTGTTTTTT. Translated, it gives CASSLDGAPANTGELFF.

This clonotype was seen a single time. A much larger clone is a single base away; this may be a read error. The chain's CDR3 is CASNLAGVSGANVLTF. CDR3 nucleotide sequence: TGTGCCAGCAACTTGGCGGGGGTATCTGGGGCCAACGTCCTGACTTTC. J is TRBJ2-6 and V is TRBV5-6; TRBD2 agrees at 7 bases. Germline-derived CDR1 and CDR2 are SGHDT and YYEEEE. The CDR3 spans 16 residues.

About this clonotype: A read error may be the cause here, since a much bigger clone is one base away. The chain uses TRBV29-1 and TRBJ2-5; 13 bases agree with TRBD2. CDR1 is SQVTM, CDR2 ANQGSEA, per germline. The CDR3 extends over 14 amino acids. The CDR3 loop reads CGGRGLAGQETQYF. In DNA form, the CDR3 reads TGCGGCGGGCGGGGACTAGCGGGACAAGAGACCCAGTACTTC.

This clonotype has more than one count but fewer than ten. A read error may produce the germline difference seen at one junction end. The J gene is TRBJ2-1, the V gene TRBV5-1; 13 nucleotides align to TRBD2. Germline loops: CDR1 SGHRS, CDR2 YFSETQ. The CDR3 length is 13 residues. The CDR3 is CASRLAGGNEQFF. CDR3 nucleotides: TGTGCCTCCCGACTAGCGGGAGGCAATGAGCAGTTCTTC.

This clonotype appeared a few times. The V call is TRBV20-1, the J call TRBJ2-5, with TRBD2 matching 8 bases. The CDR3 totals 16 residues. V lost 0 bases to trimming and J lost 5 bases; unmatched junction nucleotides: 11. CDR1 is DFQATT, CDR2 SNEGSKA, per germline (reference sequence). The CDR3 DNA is TGCAGTGCTAGAGATGTGGCGGGGGGCATCGGGGAGACCCAGTACTTC. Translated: CSARDVAGGIGETQYF.

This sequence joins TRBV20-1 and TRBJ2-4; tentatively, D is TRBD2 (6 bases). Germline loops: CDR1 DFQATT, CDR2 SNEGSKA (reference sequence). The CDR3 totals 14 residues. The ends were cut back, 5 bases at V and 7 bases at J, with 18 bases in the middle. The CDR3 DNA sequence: TGCAGTGCTTATCCGGACTACGCCCCTAACATTCAGTACTTC. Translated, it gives CSAYPDYAPNIQYF.

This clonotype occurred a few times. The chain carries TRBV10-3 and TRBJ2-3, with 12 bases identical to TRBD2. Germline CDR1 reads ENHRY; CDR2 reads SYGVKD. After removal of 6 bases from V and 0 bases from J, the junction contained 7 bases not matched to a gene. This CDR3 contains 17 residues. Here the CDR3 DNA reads TGTGCCATCAGCCAAGGAGGACTAGCGGGAAGCACAGATACGCAGTATTTT. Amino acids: CAISQGGLAGSTDTQYF.

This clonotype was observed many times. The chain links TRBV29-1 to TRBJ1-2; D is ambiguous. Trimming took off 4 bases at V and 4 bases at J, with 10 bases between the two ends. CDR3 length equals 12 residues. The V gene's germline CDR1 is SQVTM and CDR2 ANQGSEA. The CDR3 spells CSVGTQAYGYTF. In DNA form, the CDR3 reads TGCAGCGTTGGTACTCAAGCCTATGGCTACACCTTC.

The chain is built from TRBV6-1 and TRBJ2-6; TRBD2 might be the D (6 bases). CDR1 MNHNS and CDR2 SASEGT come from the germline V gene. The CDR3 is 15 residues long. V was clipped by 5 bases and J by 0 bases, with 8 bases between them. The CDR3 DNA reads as TGTGCCAGCAGTCGGGAGTCCTCTGGGGCCAACGTCCTGACTTTC. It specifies CASSRESSGANVLTF.

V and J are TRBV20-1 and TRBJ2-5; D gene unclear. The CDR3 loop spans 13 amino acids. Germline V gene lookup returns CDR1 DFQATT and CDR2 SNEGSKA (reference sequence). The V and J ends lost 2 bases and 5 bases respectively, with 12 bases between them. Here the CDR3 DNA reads TGCAGTGCTAGACCCCTCAGAGAGGAGACCCAGTACTTC. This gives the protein CSARPLREETQYF.

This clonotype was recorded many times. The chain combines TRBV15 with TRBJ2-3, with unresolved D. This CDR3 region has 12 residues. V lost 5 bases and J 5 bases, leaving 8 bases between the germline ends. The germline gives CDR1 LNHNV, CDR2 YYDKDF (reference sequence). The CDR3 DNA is TGTGCCACCAGCCTCCTCGGAGATACGCAGTATTTT. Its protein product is CATSLLGDTQYF.